The 13 T cell receptor beta chains in this list originate from one sample, sequenced in a study of OX40 agonist ivuxolimab in advanced cancers. The data were produced by immunoSEQ multiplex PCR, yet TCRdb's version contains in-frame clones alone and is incomplete. The table has under 55,000 clones, 80% to 90% seen once; the top ten hold 6.5% to 8%. The specimen was CD4+ or CD8+ T cells sorted from blood, collected in a trial of the OX40 agonist ivuxolimab. Source of these receptors: an adult with an advanced solid tumor such as melanoma, head and neck, liver or kidney cancer.

The DNA for the CDR3 is TGTGCCAGCTCAGCTAGCGGGGGGTACGAGCAGTACTTC. It encodes CASSASGGYEQYF. The V gene is TRBV18, the J gene TRBJ2-7, with 11 bases that match TRBD2. CDR1 KGHSH and CDR2 LQKENI come from the germline V gene. V shed 5 bases, J shed 4 bases, and the junction held 1 base outside the gene matches. The CDR3 is 13 amino acids.

The chain couples TRBV6-1 to TRBJ2-7; 10 bases match TRBD1. Germline values: CDR1 MNHNS, CDR2 SASEGT. Trimming at V came to 6 bases and at J to 4 bases, leaving 9 bases not matched to a gene. The CDR3 sequence is 15 residues long. CDR3 nucleotides: TGTGCCAGCAGCCACCATCCGGGACAGGGGTACGAGCAGTACTTC. As protein: CASSHHPGQGYEQYF.

This CDR3 reads CASSPGQDTDTQYF. The DNA for the CDR3 is TGTGCCAGCAGTCCGGGACAGGACACAGATACGCAGTATTTT. The chain links TRBV6-5 to TRBJ2-3, with 8 bases matching TRBD1. CDR1 and CDR2 (germline): MNHEY, SVGAGI. The CDR3 has 14 amino acids. Trimming at V came to 5 bases and at J to 2 bases, leaving 3 bases not matched to a gene.

The V and J genes are TRBV6-5 and TRBJ1-1; 7 bases are a match to TRBD1. The CDR3 runs to 16 residues. The V segment lost 2 bases and the J segment 1 base; nucleotides outside the gene matches: 7. Germline CDR1 MNHEY, CDR2 SVGAGI. In nucleotides, the CDR3 is TGTGCCAGCAGTTACGAACGTTGGACAGGGAACACTGAAGCTTTCTTT. This codes for CASSYERWTGNTEAFF.

The chain has TRBV2 and TRBJ2-3; 11 bases agree with TRBD2. V lost 6 bases, J lost 1 base, and 3 bases stayed unmatched. The germline V gene has CDR1 SNHLY and CDR2 FYNNEI. The CDR3 is 15 amino acids. CDR3 sequence (DNA): TGTGCCAGCAGACCGGGACTAGCGGGCACAGATACGCAGTATTTT. Translated: CASRPGLAGTDTQYF.

A single count supports this clone. The chain is built from TRBV7-9 and TRBJ1-1; D gene unclear. Trimming left V 2 bases short and J 6 bases short, with 13 bases between. The CDR3 sequence is 14 residues long. CDR1 is SEHNR and CDR2 is FQNEAQ in the germline V gene (reference sequence). For the CDR3, the DNA is TGTGCCAGCAGCTTAACTGGGATGGACTCTGAAGCTTTCTTT. Its protein is CASSLTGMDSEAFF.

This clone was recorded a few times. The chain links TRBV7-2 to TRBJ1-1; D might be TRBD1 (6 bases). The length of the CDR3 is 14 residues. Trimming removed 5 bases at V and 6 bases at J, with 16 bases between. Germline CDR1 is SGHTA and CDR2 is FQGNSA. CDR3 residues: CASSRPGAESEAFF. CDR3 nucleotide sequence: TGTGCCAGCAGCCGACCGGGGGCTGAATCTGAAGCTTTCTTT.

In DNA form, the CDR3 reads TGTGCCAGCAGTCCTTGGGACAGGGCCAATTCACCCCTCCACTTT. Its protein is CASSPWDRANSPLHF. This rearrangement joins TRBV6-1 to TRBJ1-6, with 9 bases fitting TRBD1. The ends lost 5 bases at V and 7 bases at J; junction bases unmatched: 6. The germline gives CDR1 MNHNS, CDR2 SASEGT. CDR3 size: 15 residues.

This clone has a single count. The chain combines TRBV5-1 with TRBJ1-1, with D possibly TRBD1 on 6 matching bases. The CDR3 extends over 16 amino acids. The germline V and J ends were trimmed by 0 bases and 0 bases, with 12 bases remaining between them. Germline V CDR1 and CDR2: SGHRS, YFSETQ. The CDR3 is CASSLEAGVMNTEAFF. The CDR3, as DNA: TGCGCCAGCAGCTTGGAGGCAGGGGTCATGAACACTGAAGCTTTCTTT. The variable domain in full, completed from reference TRBV5-1 and TRBJ1-1, reads KAGVTQTPRYLIKTRGQQVTLSCSPISGHRSVSWYQQTPGQGLQFLFEYFSETQRNKGNFPGRFSGRQFSNSRSEMNVSTLELGDSALYLCASSLEAGVMNTEAFFGQGTRLTVV.

Turning to this clone: In this CDR3 the conserved last residue, phenylalanine or tryptophan, is missing, so a read error is likely. The V call is TRBV28, the J call TRBJ1-2; possibly TRBD1 for D (6 bases). In germline, CDR1 is MDHEN, CDR2 SYDVKM. The CDR3 contains 16 residues. Trimming took off 5 bases at V and 8 bases at J, with 24 bases between the two ends. CDR3 region: CASSPMGAGVYSGYTL. DNA of the CDR3: TGTGCCAGCAGTCCGATGGGGGCAGGGGTCTACTCGGGCTACACCCTC.

The rearrangement uses TRBV27 and TRBJ2-1, with TRBD1 identical over 8 bases. Germline trimming cut 3 bases from V and 7 bases from J; bases unmatched to any gene: 11. The CDR3 has 16 amino acids. Germline V gene data show CDR1 as MNHEY and CDR2 as SMNVEV (reference sequence). The DNA of the CDR3 is TGTGCCAGCAGTTTTTTGTCGGGGGACAGGATGAATGAGCAGTTCTTC. Translating it yields CASSFLSGDRMNEQFF.

CDR3 DNA sequence: TGTGCCAGCAGTCCGGGCGGAGGGGCGGTACATGGCTACACCTTC. Protein: CASSPGGGAVHGYTF. The V and J genes are TRBV27 and TRBJ1-2; a weak D match, TRBD1 (5 bases). The CDR3 length is 15 residues. V dropped 5 bases and J dropped 6 bases, with 19 bases sitting between them. Per the germline V gene, CDR1 is MNHEY and CDR2 is SMNVEV (reference sequence).

The J gene is TRBJ2-2, the V gene TRBV7-9; TRBD1 aligns across 9 bases. J lost 5 bases, V lost 5 bases, and 12 bases had no gene match. The germline V gene encodes CDR1 SEHNR and CDR2 FQNEAQ (reference sequence). The CDR3 consists of 17 residues. The CDR3 sequence: CASSPRDRELGTGELFF. CDR3 nucleotides: TGTGCCAGCAGCCCCCGGGACAGGGAATTAGGAACCGGGGAGCTGTTTTTT.